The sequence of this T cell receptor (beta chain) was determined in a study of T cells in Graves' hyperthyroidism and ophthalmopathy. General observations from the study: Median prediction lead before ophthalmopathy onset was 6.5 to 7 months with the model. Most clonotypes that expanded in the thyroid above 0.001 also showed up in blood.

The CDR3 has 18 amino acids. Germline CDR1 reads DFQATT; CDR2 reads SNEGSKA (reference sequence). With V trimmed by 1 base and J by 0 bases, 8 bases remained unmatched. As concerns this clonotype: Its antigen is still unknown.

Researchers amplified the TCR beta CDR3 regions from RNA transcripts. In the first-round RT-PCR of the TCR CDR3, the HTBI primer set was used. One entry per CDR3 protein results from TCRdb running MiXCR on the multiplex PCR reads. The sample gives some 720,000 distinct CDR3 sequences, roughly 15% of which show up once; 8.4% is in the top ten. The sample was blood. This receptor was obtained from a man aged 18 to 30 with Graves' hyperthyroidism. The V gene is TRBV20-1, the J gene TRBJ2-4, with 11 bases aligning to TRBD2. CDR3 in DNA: TGCAGTGCTAGAGGACTTAGCGGGAGGGTTCTAGCCAAAAACATTCAGTACTTC. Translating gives CSARGLSGRVLAKNIQYF.